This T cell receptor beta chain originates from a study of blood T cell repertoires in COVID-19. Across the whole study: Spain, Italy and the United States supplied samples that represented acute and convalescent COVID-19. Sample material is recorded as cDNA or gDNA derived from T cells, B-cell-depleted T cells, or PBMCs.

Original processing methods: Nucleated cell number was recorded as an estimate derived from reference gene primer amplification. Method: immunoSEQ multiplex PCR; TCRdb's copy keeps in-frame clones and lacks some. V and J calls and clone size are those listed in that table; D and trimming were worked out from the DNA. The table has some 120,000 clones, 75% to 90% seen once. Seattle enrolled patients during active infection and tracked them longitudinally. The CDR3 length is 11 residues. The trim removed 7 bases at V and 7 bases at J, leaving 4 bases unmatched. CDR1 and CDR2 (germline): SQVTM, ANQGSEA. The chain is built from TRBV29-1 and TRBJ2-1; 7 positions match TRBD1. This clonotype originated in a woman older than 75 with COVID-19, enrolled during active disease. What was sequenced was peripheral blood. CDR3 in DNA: TGCAGCGCCAGGACAGGTAATGAGCAGTTCTTC. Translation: CSARTGNEQFF.